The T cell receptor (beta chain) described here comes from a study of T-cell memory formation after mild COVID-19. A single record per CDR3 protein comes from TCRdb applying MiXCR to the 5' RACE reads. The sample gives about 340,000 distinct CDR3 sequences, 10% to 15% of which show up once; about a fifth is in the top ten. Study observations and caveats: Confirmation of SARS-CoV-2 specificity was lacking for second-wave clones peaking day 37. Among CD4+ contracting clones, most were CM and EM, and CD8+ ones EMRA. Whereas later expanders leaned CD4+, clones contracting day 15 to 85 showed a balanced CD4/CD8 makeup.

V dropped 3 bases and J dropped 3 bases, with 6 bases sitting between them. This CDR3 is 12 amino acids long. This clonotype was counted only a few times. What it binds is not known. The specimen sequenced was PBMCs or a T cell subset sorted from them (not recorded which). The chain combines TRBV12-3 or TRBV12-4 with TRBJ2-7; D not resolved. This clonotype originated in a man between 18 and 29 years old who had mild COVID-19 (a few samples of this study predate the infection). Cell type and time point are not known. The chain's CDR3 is CASSFWYYEQYF. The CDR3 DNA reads TGTGCCAGCAGTTTTTGGTACTACGAGCAGTACTTC.